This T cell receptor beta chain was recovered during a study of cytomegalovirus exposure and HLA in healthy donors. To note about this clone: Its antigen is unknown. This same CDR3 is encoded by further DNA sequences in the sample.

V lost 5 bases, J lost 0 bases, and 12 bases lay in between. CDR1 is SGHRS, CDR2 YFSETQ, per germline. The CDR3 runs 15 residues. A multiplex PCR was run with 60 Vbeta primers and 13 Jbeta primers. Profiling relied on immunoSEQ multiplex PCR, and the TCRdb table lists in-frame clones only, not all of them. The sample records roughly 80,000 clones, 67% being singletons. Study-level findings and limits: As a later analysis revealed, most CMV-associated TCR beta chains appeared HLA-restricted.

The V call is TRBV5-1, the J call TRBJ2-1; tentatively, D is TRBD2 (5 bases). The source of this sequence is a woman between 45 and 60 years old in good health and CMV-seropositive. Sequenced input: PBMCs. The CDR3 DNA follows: TGCGCCAGCAGGGTCTTGGGGAGCTCCTACAATGAGCAGTTCTTC. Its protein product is CASRVLGSSYNEQFF. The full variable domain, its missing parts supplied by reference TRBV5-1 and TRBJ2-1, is KAGVTQTPRYLIKTRGQQVTLSCSPISGHRSVSWYQQTPGQGLQFLFEYFSETQRNKGNFPGRFSGRQFSNSRSEMNVSTLELGDSALYLCASRVLGSSYNEQFFGPGTRLTVL.